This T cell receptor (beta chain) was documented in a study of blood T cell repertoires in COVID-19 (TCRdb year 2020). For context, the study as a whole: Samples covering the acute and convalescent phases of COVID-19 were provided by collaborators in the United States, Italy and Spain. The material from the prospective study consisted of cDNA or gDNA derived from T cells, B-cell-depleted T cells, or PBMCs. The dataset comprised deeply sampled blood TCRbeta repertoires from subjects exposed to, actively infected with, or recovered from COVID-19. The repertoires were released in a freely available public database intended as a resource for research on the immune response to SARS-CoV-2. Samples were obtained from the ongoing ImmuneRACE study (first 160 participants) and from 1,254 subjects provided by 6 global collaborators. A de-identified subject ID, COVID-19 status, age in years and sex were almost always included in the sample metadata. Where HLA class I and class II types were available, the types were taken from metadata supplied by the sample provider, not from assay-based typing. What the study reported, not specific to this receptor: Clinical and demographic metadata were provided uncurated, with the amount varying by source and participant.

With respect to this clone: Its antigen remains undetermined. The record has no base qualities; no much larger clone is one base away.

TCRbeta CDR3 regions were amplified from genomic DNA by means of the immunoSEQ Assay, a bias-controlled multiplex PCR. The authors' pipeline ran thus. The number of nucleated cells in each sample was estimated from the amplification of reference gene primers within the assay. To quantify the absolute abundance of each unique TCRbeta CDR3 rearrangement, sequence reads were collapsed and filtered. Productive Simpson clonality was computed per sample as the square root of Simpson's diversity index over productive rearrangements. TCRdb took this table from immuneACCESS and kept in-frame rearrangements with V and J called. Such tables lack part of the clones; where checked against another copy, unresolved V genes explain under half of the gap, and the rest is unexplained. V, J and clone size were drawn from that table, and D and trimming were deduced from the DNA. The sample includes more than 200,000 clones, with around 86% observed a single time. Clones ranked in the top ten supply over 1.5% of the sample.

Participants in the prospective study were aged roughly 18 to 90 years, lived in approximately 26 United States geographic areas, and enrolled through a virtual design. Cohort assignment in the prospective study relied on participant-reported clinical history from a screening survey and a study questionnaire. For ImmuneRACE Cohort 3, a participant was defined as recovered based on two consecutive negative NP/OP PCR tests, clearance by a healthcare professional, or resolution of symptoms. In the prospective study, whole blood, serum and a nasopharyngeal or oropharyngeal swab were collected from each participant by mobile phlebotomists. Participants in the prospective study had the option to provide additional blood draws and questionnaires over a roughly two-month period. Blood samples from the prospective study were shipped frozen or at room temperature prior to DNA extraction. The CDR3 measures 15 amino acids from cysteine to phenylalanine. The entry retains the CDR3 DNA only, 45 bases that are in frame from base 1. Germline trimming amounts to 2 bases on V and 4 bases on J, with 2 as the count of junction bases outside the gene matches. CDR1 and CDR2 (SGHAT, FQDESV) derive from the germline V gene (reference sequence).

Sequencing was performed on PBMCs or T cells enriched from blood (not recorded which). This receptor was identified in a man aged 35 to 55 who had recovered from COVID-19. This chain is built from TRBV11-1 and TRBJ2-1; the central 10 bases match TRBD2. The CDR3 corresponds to CASSLLAGEYNEQFF. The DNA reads TGTGCCAGCAGCTTACTAGCGGGGGAGTACAATGAGCAGTTCTTC.